This T cell receptor beta chain emerged from a study of CD8 T cells in ankylosing spondylitis. Points from the study as a whole: About 8 highly homologous variants made up a TCR beta motif that seemed to typify ankylosing spondylitis blood. In synovial fluid and blood from reactive arthritis, some motif variants were previously reported.

TCRdb reprocessed the 5' RACE reads with MiXCR, giving one entry per CDR3 protein. The repertoire holds about 540,000 distinct CDR3 sequences, 9.5% to 15% seen once, with almost 7% in the top ten. This clonotype was observed a handful of times. The antigen remains undetermined. The sequencing sample was made of blood, either unsorted or a sorted T cell fraction (not recorded which). This receptor was identified in a male donor with ankylosing spondylitis.

The CDR3 region is CSATPSGRAGETQYF. CDR3 sequence (DNA): TGCAGTGCTACCCCTAGCGGGAGGGCCGGGGAGACCCAGTACTTC. This rearrangement joins TRBV20-1 to TRBJ2-5, with 12 bases fitting TRBD2. The CDR3 sequence is 15 residues long. V lost 4 bases and J lost 5; bases outside the gene matches: 8. Germline values: CDR1 DFQATT, CDR2 SNEGSKA (reference sequence).